What follows describes a single T cell receptor (beta chain). The antigen is unknown. TCRdb recomputed calls from the RACE reads with MiXCR, one row per CDR3 protein. The top ten clones hold less than 3% of a sample with some 200,000 distinct CDR3 sequences, more than 25% of them seen once. The sample is drawn from a study of human T cells and chemical hapten exposure. The study's findings and limits: The count of PT1 expanded TCRs correlated positively with patch test score.

The time point was: pre-sensitization, week 0. Treatment meaning: therapeutic diphenylcyclopropenone sensitization with weekly scalp DPC. Germline CDR1 is LGHNA and CDR2 is YSLEER. The V segment lost 1 base and the J segment 7 bases; nucleotides outside the gene matches: 9. The CDR3 is 16 residues long. Here the sequenced sample was whole blood, taken in connection with sensitization to the hapten diphenylcyclopropenone (DPC). The rearrangement uses TRBV4-3 and TRBJ1-4; TRBD1 aligns across 7 bases. The TCR sequence derives from a woman aged 30 to 39 with alopecia areata. Some clones in this sample may be carry-over from other donors' samples. The CDR3: CASSQAVGGVGEKLFF. In DNA form, the CDR3 reads TGCGCCAGCAGCCAAGCGGTAGGGGGCGTAGGTGAAAAACTGTTTTTT.